The present T cell receptor (beta chain) was sequenced within a study of human T cells and chemical hapten exposure. Overall study: Alopecia areata, totalis and universalis patients, mostly female, were included.

During construction of the library, unique molecular identifiers were attached to individual cDNA molecules for quantitative, reproducible TCR counting. In the source study's methods: A per-sample median of roughly 96,000 TCRs was observed, with a range of about 23,224 to 690,600. MiXCR was run by TCRdb on the RACE reads, yielding one entry per CDR3 protein. TCRdb's processing, not the authors', yielded these V and J calls. The sample consists of some 180,000 distinct CDR3 sequences, under 25% of them appearing once. This clonotype occurred many times. Time point: patch test 3, about 24 weeks after DPC sensitization. Treatment denoted: therapeutic diphenylcyclopropenone sensitization with weekly scalp DPC. This specimen was whole blood, taken in connection with sensitization to the hapten diphenylcyclopropenone (DPC). The sequence was collected from a woman between 35 and 50 years old with alopecia areata. Some clones in this sample may be carry-over from other donors' samples.

CDR3 in amino acids: CASSQGPGQGSGNTIYF. CDR3 nucleotide sequence: TGTGCCAGCAGCCAAGGACCGGGACAGGGATCCGGAAACACCATATATTTT. The rearrangement joins TRBV3-1 to TRBJ1-3, with TRBD1 matching 9 bases. Unmatched junction bases numbered 8, after V lost 1 base and J lost 4 bases. Germline V gene data show CDR1 as LGHDT and CDR2 as YNNKEL (reference sequence). CDR3 size: 17 residues.